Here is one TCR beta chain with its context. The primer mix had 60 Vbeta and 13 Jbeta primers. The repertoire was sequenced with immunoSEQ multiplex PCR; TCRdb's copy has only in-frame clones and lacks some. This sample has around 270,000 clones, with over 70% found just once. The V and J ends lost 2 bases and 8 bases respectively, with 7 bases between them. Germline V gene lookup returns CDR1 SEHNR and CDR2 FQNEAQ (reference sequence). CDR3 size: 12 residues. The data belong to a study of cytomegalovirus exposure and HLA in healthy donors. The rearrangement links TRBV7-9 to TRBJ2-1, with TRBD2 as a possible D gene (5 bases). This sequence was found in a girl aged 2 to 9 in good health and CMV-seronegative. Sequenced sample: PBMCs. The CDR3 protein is CASSLPRDEQFF. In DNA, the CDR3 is TGTGCCAGCAGCTTACCGAGGGATGAGCAGTTCTTC.